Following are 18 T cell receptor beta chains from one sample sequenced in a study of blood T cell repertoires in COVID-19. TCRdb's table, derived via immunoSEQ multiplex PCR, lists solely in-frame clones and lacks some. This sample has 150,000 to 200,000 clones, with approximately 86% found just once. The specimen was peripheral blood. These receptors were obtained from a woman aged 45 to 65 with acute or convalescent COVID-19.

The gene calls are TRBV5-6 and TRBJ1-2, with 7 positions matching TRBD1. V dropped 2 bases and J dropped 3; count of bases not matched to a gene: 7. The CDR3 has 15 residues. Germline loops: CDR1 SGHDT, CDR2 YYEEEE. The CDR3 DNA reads TGTGCCAGCAGCTTCGGACAGGTACTGGACTATGGCTACACCTTC. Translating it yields CASSFGQVLDYGYTF.

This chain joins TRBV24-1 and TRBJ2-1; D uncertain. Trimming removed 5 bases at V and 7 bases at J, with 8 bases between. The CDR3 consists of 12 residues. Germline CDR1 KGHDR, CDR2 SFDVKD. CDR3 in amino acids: CATSGFENEQFF. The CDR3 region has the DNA TGTGCCACCAGTGGGTTTGAGAATGAGCAGTTCTTC.

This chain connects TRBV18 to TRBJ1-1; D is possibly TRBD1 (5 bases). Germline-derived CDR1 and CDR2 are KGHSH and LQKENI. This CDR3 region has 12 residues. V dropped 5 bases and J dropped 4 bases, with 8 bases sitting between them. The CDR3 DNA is TGTGCCAGCTCATCGGACATCACTGAAGCTTTCTTT. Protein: CASSSDITEAFF.

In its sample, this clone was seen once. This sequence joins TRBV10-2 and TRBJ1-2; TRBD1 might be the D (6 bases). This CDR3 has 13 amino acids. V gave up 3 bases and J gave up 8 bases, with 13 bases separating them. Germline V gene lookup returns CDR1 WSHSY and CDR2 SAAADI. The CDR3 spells CASSDAGVVGYTF. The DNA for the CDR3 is TGCGCCAGCAGTGACGCAGGGGTGGTAGGCTACACCTTC.

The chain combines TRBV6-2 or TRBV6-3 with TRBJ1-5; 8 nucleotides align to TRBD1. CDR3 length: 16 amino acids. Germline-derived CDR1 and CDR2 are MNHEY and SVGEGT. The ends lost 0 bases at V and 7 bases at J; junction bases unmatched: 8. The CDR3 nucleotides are TGTGCCAGCAGTTACTCGGCAGGGGGCGCGGGACAGCCCCAGCATTTT. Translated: CASSYSAGGAGQPQHF.

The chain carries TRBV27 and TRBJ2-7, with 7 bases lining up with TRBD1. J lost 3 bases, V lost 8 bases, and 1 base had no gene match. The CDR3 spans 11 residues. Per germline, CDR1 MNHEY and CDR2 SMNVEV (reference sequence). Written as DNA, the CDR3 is TGTGCCAGCCGGGACAGCTACGAGCAGTACTTC. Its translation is CASRDSYEQYF.

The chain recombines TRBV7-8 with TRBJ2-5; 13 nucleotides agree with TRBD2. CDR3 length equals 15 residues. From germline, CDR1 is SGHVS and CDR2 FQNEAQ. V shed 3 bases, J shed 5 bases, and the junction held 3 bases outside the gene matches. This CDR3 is CASSFGLAGAETQYF. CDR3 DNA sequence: TGTGCCAGCAGCTTCGGACTAGCGGGAGCGGAGACCCAGTACTTC. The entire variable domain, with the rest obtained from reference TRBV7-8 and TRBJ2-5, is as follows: GAGVSQSPRYKVAKRGQDVALRCDPISGHVSLFWYQQALGQGPEFLTYFQNEAQLDKSGLPSDRFFAERPEGSVSTLKIQRTQQEDSAVYLCASSFGLAGAETQYFGPGTRLLVL.

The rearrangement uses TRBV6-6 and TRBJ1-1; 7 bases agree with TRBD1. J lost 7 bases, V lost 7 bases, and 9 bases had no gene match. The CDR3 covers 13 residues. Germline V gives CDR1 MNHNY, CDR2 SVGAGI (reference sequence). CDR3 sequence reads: CASKAGGGVEAFF. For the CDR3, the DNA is TGTGCCAGCAAAGCAGGGGGAGGTGTTGAAGCTTTCTTT.

The CDR3 spells CASSYSPRAGTEAFF. CDR3 sequence (DNA): TGTGCCAGCAGTTATTCCCCCAGGGCCGGCACTGAAGCTTTCTTT. The J gene is TRBJ1-1, the V gene TRBV6-6; D might be TRBD1 (5 bases). There are 15 residues in the CDR3. CDR1 is MNHNY and CDR2 is SVGAGI in the germline V gene (reference sequence). Trimming removed 3 bases at V and 4 bases at J, with 15 bases between.

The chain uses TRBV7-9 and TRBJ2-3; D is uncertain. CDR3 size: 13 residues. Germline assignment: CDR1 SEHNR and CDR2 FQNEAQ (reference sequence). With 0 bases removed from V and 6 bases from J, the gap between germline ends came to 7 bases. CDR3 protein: CASSLAHRDTQYF. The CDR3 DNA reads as TGTGCCAGCAGCTTAGCCCACCGGGATACGCAGTATTTT.

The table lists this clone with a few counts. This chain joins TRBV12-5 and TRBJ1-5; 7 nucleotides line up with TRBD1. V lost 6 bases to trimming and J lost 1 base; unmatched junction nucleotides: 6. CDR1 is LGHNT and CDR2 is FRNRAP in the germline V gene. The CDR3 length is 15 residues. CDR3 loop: CASGPDRESNQPQHF. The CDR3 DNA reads TGTGCTAGTGGCCCCGACAGGGAGAGCAATCAGCCCCAGCATTTT.

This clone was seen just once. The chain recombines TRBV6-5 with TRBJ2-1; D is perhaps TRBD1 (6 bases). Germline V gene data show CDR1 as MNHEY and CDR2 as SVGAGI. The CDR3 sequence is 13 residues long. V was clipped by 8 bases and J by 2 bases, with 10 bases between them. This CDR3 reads CASHRDAYNEQFF. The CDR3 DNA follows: TGTGCCAGCCACAGGGACGCCTACAATGAGCAGTTCTTC.

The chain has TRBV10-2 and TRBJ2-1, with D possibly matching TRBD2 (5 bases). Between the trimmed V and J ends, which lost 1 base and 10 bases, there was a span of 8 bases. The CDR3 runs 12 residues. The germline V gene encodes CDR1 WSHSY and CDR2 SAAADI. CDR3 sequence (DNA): TGCGCCAGCAGTGAGTTGTCGGGGGAGCAGTTCTTC. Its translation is CASSELSGEQFF.

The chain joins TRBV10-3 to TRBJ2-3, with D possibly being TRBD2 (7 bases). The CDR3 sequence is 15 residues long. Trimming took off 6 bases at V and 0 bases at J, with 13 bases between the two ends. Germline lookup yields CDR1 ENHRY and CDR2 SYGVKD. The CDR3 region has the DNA TGTGCCATCAGGAGGGGGGGTTCTAGCACAGATACGCAGTATTTT. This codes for CAIRRGGSSTDTQYF.

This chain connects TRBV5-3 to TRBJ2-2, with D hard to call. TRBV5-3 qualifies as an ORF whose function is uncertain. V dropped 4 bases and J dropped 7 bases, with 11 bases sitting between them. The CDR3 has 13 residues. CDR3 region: CARSPLYGGELFF. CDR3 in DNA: TGTGCCAGAAGCCCACTTTATGGCGGGGAGCTGTTTTTT.

CDR3 in DNA: TGTGCCAGCTCAGGGACTAGCGGGACGTACCAAGAGACCCAGTACTTC. Amino acid sequence: CASSGTSGTYQETQYF. This chain uses TRBV18 with TRBJ2-5, with TRBD2 matching over 13 bases. Germline V gives CDR1 KGHSH, CDR2 LQKENI. The CDR3 sequence is 16 residues long. Trimming cost V 5 bases and J 0 bases; bases outside gene matches: 3.

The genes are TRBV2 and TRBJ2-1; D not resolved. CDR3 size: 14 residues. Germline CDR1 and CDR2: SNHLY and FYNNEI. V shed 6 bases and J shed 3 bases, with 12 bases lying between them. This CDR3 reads CASSDWFNYNEQFF. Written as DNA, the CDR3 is TGTGCCAGCAGCGACTGGTTCAACTACAATGAGCAGTTCTTC.

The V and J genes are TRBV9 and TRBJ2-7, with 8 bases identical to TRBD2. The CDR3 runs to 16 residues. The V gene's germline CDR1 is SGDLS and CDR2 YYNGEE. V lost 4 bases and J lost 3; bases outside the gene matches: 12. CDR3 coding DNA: TGTGCCAGCAGCCCCCGGAGGGTAGCGGGAATCTACGAGCAGTACTTC. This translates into CASSPRRVAGIYEQYF.